This TCR beta chain came from a study of T cells in tuberculosis. Sequenced by immunoSEQ multiplex PCR; TCRdb stores in-frame clones only, minus some. There are 25,000 to 30,000 clones in the sample; about 91% occur only once, and 5.5% to 8% lies in the top ten. V gave up 2 bases and J gave up 10 bases; unmatched junction bases: 16. This CDR3 is built from 15 residues. Germline lookup yields CDR1 GTSNPN and CDR2 SVGIG (reference sequence). Time point defined: new active TB diagnosis, blood taken before or within 7 days of starting treatment. The receptor was derived from an adult with tuberculosis. This rearrangement joins TRBV30 to TRBJ1-1, with TRBD1 matching 7 bases. Sequenced material: PBMCs, taken at tuberculosis diagnosis. The CDR3 nucleotides are TGTGCCTGGAGTCAAGGCACGCAGGGGGTCCTGCGAGCTTTCTTT. This codes for CAWSQGTQGVLRAFF. Full variable domain (outside the CDR3, taken from reference TRBV30 and TRBJ1-1): SQTIHQWPATLVQPVGSPLSLECTVEGTSNPNLYWYRQAAGRGLQLLFYSVGIGQISSEVPQNLSASRPQDRQFILSSKKLLLSDSGFYLCAWSQGTQGVLRAFFGQGTRLTVV.